The clone carrying this T cell receptor beta chain occurred many times. This entry comes from a study of T cells in Graves' hyperthyroidism and ophthalmopathy. Amplified regions were TCR beta CDR3 sequences from RNA transcripts. The study used the HTBI primer set for a first-round RT-PCR of the TCR CDR3. A single record per CDR3 protein comes from TCRdb applying MiXCR to the multiplex PCR reads. This repertoire shows some 760,000 distinct CDR3 sequences, 14% found once; its top ten account for approximately 10%. Trimming shortened V by 4 bases and J by 8 bases, and 20 bases separated the two germline ends. Looked up from germline, CDR1 is SGHNT and CDR2 is YENEEA. The CDR3 covers 16 residues.

This chain links TRBV11-3 with TRBJ1-4; D might be TRBD1 (5 bases). The sequence was collected from a woman between 18 and 29 years old with Graves' hyperthyroidism. Sequences were obtained from blood. The CDR3 DNA follows: TGTGCCAGCAGCTACGGGGACCGCCACGCGGGCGAAAAACTGTTTTTT. Its protein is CASSYGDRHAGEKLFF.